This T cell receptor beta chain was sequenced for a study of cytomegalovirus exposure and HLA in healthy donors (dated by TCRdb to 2016 to 2017). Background on the whole study: According to an earlier analysis of a few hundred of the donors, 150 million to 200 million T cells yielded roughly 110 million unique TCR beta sequences and about 280 Gb of sequence data. About 280 gigabases of sequencing data and 75 million to 85 million unique TCR sequences made up an early release that covered several hundred HLA-typed donors. Of the roughly 400 genotyped donors, 75% to 85% were placed in the genetic ancestry cluster associated with self-reported Caucasian donors. The study aimed to test whether signatures of past pathogen exposure could be identified by cataloging public T cell receptors. The study used immunosequencing to profile the T cell repertoires of 600 to 850 subjects and linked those repertoires to cytomegalovirus serostatus. Along with the roughly 700-subject first cohort, a separate validation cohort of over a hundred different subjects was used. The study combined high-throughput TCR immunosequencing, statistical association of individual TCRs with disease status, and machine learning to predict cytomegalovirus infection status. To study patterns of TCR occurrence, a later analysis re-analyzed previously published TCR beta repertoires from 650 to 750 donors and added high-resolution HLA genotyping. In the later analysis, no new phenotypic data were used to find candidate immune exposures; instead, reliance was placed on TCR beta sequences and their occurrence across donors. An earlier analysis of fewer than 700 of the donors applied high-throughput TCR beta sequencing to assess whether each TCR beta V gene segment acted as functional or pseudogenic. Alongside the repertoire data, information on donor age, sex, ethnicity and CMV serostatus was compiled. Genome-wide SNP genotypes for about 60% of the roughly 700 donors were used in a later genetic analysis, which treated that subset as a discovery cohort. Every repertoire in the discovery cohort had been generated on one and the same sequencing platform. HLA typing covered class I and class II loci at four-digit resolution. Typing coverage varied by locus: 629-630 donors for A, B, C, DRB1 and DQB1; about 520 for DQA1; over 600 for DPA1; fewer than 480 for DPB1. Five DR-DQ haplotypes were treated as single units for association and clustering because of strong linkage in the cohort. Across under 500 genotyped donors of the cohort, an average of about 250,000 unique TCR beta nucleotide sequences per donor were sequenced, and about a sixth of those sequences were non-productive. General study outcomes and caveats: A later genetic analysis associated a missense DCLRE1C variant with V-gene and J-gene trimming of TCR beta chains, and an independent cohort replicated the association. The authors suggested that the approach could potentially be extended to other disease states and immunological phenotypes. In a later analysis, HLA-associated TCR beta chains were found to be more clonally expanded and to have lower generation probabilities than equally common non-associated chains. In vitro tests confirmed that a few of the cytomegalovirus-associated TCR beta chains recognize cytomegalovirus antigens. In a later analysis, the rate of TCR association differed among HLA loci, with DRB1 alleles having the most associated TCRs and HLA-C alleles having the fewest. Because counts were too low, 15 to 20 rarely observed V segments, including chromosome 9 orphons, were excluded from the earlier analysis of around 640 of the donors. Because the 87-base-pair reads could not distinguish some IMGT-functional V segments, including TRBV6-2 and TRBV6-3, those segments were excluded. Cytomegalovirus status was reported to be diagnosed by the classifier with high specificity and sensitivity in both the original and validation cohorts. According to a later genetic analysis, donors in an Asian-associated ancestry cluster had fewer N-insertions in productive TCRs than the roughly 660-donor mean. A cluster of highly shared sequence variants was judged likely to represent a technical artifact of the sequencing pipeline. Most TCR sequences were observed very rarely across donors, whereas some public TCRs were present in many individuals. Correlated functional status among segregating V segments might be attributable to linkage disequilibrium, but an unknown experimental factor could not be ruled out. The study listed approximately 150 TCR beta chains as associated with cytomegalovirus. In this cohort, only TCR beta chains were sequenced, and detectable features were limited by the absence of alpha or paired-chain data. Several of the top co-occurrence clusters appeared to be linked to parvovirus B19, influenza, CMV and Epstein-Barr virus, according to a later analysis. Immune exposure information for the cohort was limited to CMV serostatus. Presence/absence analyses assumed roughly uniform sequencing depth across donors, an assumption that may not hold. Most CMV-associated TCR beta chains appeared to be HLA-restricted in a later analysis, and the HLA associations seemed to be driven largely by CMV exposure. Specific HLA alleles were associated with 15,000 to 20,000 TCR beta sequences at a false discovery rate of 0.05 in a later analysis. Assigning TCR associations to individual alleles was difficult when HLA alleles, especially DR and DQ, strongly co-occurred. A further reported finding was that TCR beta sequences accurately predicted the HLA-A and HLA-B alleles for most subjects in the first cohort. HLA typing was unavailable for some donors at each locus, so association tests used only the typed subset. In an earlier analysis of more than 450 of the donors, most TCR beta V segments were observed in productive rearrangements about 87% or about 30% of the time, broadly matching IMGT annotations.

The receptor library was made with the immunoSEQ multiplex PCR assay. The multiplex PCR relied on a mix of 60 forward primers for TCR Vbeta segments and 13 reverse primers for TCR Jbeta segments. The CDR3 region of rearranged TCR beta genes was amplified from genomic DNA with a multiplex PCR assay. The amplified TCR beta libraries were sequenced on the Illumina HiSeq System as 87-base-pair reads. Per the source publication's procedure: Across the roughly 640 repertoires, a later analysis counted roughly 77 million unique TCR beta chains, about 10 million of which were shared by at least two donors. A nearest-neighbor algorithm error-corrected the raw reads and collapsed the reads into unique sequences, merging closely related sequences to remove PCR and sequencing errors. Alignment of CDR3 sequences to IMGT reference sequences was used to assign V, D and J gene segments. For a sequence to be retained, a match of at least six nucleotides to both a V gene segment and a J gene segment was required. Rearrangements were classified as productive when the CDR3 lacked stop codons and remained in frame with V and J, and all other rearrangements were classified as non-productive. Following IMGT convention, CDR3 was defined as the stretch from the second conserved V-encoded cysteine up to the conserved J-encoded phenylalanine. In an earlier analysis of around 540 of the donors, sequences lacking an unambiguous match to a single V gene segment were excluded. An earlier analysis of 587 of the donors classified V segments as functional when productive rearrangements were above 56.7% and as segregating when the standard deviation between donors was above 5%. A statistical classification framework was built for diagnosing cytomegalovirus status from the catalog of TCR beta chain sequences. A later analysis assigned V and J genes by comparing TCR nucleotide sequences with IMGT/GENE-DB human TR gene sequences. A later analysis assigned CDR3 sequences and most-parsimonious VDJ recombination scenarios with the TCRdist pipeline. In a later analysis, each TCR beta chain was defined by its CDR3 amino acid sequence together with its V-gene family, and reads without a unique V-gene family were excluded. To address suspected cross-contamination and a sequencing artifact, a later analysis removed roughly 640 highly shared, low-generation-probability nucleotide sequences. A later analysis calculated a clonal expansion index for each public chain from normalized within-repertoire ranks of inferred template counts. Generation probabilities in a later analysis came from a VDJ recombination model fitted to out-of-frame rearrangements, and those results were checked against IGoR. In a later analysis, TCR-TCR, TCR-HLA and TCR-CMV co-occurrence was scored with hypergeometric tests, and a repertoire-size bias correction was applied to TCR pairs. False discovery rates were estimated in a later analysis by permuting HLA or CMV assignments 20 times. In a later analysis, co-occurring TCRs were grouped with DBSCAN, and TCRdist sequence similarity was added when clustering was performed within HLA-allele-positive subsets. For co-occurrence clustering, repertoires with fewer than 30,000 or more than 120,000 public chains were excluded, along with about five repertoires with anomalous nucleotide sharing. The clones in this table, taken by TCRdb from immuneACCESS, are in-frame only. Not every clone is retained; where verified, under half of the shortfall comes from an unresolved V gene, and the cause of the rest is unknown. V and J calls and clone size follow that table, whereas D and trimming were derived from the DNA. This sample lists approximately 80,000 clones; 63% were detected once. The ten most abundant clones make up approximately 16% of the sample.

A few counts support this clone. Its antigen remains undetermined. Base qualities are not provided; no much larger clone lies one nucleotide away. The identical CDR3 is also encoded by other nucleotide sequences in the sample. The cohort was made up of roughly 670 healthy bone marrow donors. At the time of sampling, all cohort members were nominally healthy, though unrecorded immune exposures were likely present. The donor tested CMV seropositive, placing the donor among the 289 seropositive members of the cohort. A peripheral blood sample was provided by each donor, and peripheral blood mononuclear cells were used for TCR beta sequencing. Genomic DNA extraction from the blood cell samples was performed with the Qiagen DNeasy Blood Extraction Kit. In the germline V gene, CDR1 corresponds to MGHRA and CDR2 to YSYEKL. The junction shows trimming of 0 bases on V and 2 bases on J, plus 10 bases between the germline ends. Including cysteine and phenylalanine, the CDR3 has 15 amino acids. Of the read, only the CDR3 DNA is kept; its 45 bases are in frame from base 1.

The sequencing sample was made of PBMCs. The clonotype was recovered from a woman aged 40 to 50 in good health and CMV-seropositive. The rearrangement joined TRBV4-1 to TRBJ2-5; the D gene lacks a confident call. The CDR3 is CASSQDQPGQETQYF. The nucleotide sequence reads as follows: TGCGCCAGCAGCCAAGATCAGCCAGGACAAGAGACCCAGTACTTC.